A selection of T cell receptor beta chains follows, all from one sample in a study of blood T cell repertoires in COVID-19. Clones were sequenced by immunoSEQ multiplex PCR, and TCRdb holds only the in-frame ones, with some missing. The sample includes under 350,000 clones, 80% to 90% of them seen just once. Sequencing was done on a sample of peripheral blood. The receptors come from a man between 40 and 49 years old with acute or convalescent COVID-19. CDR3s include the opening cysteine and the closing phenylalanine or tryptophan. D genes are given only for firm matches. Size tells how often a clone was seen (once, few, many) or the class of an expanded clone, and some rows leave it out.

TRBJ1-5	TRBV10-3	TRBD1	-	CAISEAQGATNQPQHF	TGTGCCATCAGTGAGGCCCAGGGGGCAACCAATCAGCCCCAGCATTTT
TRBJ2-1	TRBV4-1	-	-	CASSPLIQDPTYEQFF	TGCGCCAGCAGCCCCCTTATACAGGACCCTACGTATGAGCAGTTCTTC
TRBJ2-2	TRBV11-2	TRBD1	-	CASSLHRTGVNTGELFF	TGTGCCAGCAGCTTACATAGGACAGGGGTTAACACCGGGGAGCTGTTTTTT
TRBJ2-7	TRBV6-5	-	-	CASSYGRGNTYEQYF	TGTGCCAGCAGTTACGGAAGGGGAAACACCTACGAGCAGTACTTC
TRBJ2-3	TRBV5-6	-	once	CASSLYRLTDTQYF	TGTGCCAGCAGCTTGTACAGGCTCACAGATACGCAGTATTTT
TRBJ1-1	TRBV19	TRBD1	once	CASRRSGGTEAFF	TGTGCCAGTAGGAGATCAGGGGGCACTGAAGCTTTCTTT
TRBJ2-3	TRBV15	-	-	CATSRPGTSDTQYF	TGTGCCACCAGCAGACCTGGGACATCAGATACGCAGTATTTT
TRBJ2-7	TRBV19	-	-	CASTSTYLRSEQYF	TGTGCCAGTACCTCTACTTACCTACGTTCCGAGCAGTACTTC
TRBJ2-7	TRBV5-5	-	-	CASSRTTGTEAEQYF	TGTGCCAGCAGCCGGACTACCGGGACAGAGGCCGAGCAGTACTTC
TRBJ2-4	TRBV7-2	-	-	CASSLGRLNIQYF	TGTGCCAGCAGCTTAGGCCGGTTAAACATTCAGTACTTC
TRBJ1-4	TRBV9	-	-	CASSVGGQGNEKLFF	TGTGCCAGCAGCGTAGGGGGGCAGGGTAATGAAAAACTGTTTTTT
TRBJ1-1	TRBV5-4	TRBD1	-	CASSTRQGNTEAFF	TGTGCCAGCAGCACCCGACAGGGAAACACTGAAGCTTTCTTT
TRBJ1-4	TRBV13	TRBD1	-	CASSTTGGGNEKLFF	TGTGCCAGCAGCACGACAGGGGGCGGGAATGAAAAACTGTTTTTT
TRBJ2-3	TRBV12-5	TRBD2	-	CASGFETSGGSADTQYF	TGTGCTAGTGGCTTCGAGACTAGCGGGGGGTCCGCAGATACGCAGTATTTT
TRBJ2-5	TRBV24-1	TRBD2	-	CATSDRTAGETQYF	TGTGCCACCAGTGATCGTACAGCGGGGGAGACCCAGTACTTC
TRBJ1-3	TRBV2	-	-	CASVYDRTFGNTIYF	TGTGCCAGCGTCTACGACAGGACCTTTGGAAACACCATATATTTT